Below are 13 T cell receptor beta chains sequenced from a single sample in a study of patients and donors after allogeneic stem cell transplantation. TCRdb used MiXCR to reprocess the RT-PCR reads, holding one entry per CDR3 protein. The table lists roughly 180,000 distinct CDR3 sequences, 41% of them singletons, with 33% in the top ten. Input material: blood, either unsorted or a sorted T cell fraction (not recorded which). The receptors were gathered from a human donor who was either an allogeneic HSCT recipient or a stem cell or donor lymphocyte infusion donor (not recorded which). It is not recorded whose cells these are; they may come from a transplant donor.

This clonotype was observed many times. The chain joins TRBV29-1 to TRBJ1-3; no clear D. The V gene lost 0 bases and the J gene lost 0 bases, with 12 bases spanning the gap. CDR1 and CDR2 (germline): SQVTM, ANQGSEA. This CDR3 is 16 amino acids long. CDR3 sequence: CSVEDPWAASGNTIYF. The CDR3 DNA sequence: TGCAGCGTTGAAGATCCCTGGGCTGCCTCTGGAAACACCATATATTTT.

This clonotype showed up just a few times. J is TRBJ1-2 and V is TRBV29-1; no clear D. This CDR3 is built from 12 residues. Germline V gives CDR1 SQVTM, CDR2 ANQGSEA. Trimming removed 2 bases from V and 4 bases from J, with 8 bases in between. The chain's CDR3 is CSVETTVYGYTF. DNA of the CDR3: TGCAGCGTTGAAACGACCGTCTATGGCTACACCTTC.

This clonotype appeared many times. Here the CDR3 DNA reads TGTGCCAGCAGCCAGACAAATAGCAATCAGCCCCAGCATTTT. Protein: CASSQTNSNQPQHF. The chain carries TRBV3-1 and TRBJ1-5; D remains ambiguous. CDR3 length: 14 amino acids. Germline V gene sequence: CDR1 LGHDT, CDR2 YNNKEL (reference sequence). V was cut by 3 bases and J by 0 bases, with 6 bases left in between.

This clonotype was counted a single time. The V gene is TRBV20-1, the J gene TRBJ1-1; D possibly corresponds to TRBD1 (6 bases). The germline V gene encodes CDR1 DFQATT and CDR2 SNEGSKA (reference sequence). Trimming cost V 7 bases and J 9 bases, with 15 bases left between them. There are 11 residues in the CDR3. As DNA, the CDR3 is TGCAGTGGAGAGATAGGACAGAAAGCTTTCTTT. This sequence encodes CSGEIGQKAFF.

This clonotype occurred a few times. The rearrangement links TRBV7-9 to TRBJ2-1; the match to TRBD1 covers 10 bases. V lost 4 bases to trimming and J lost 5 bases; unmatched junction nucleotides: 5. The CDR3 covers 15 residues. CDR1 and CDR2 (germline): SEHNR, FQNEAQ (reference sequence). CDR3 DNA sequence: TGTGCCAGCAGCTCCTCGGGACAGGGGCACAATGAGCAGTTCTTC. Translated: CASSSSGQGHNEQFF.

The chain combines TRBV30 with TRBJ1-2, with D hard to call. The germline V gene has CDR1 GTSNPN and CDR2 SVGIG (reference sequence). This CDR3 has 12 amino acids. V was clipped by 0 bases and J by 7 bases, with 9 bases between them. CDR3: CAWSVLAGGYTF. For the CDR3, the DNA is TGTGCCTGGAGTGTACTCGCCGGTGGCTACACCTTC.

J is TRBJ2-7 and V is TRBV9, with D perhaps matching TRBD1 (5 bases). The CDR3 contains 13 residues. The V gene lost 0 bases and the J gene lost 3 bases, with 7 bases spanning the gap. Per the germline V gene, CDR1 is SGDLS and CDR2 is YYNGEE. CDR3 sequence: CASSVEQGYEQYF. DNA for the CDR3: TGTGCCAGCAGCGTAGAGCAGGGCTACGAGCAGTACTTC.

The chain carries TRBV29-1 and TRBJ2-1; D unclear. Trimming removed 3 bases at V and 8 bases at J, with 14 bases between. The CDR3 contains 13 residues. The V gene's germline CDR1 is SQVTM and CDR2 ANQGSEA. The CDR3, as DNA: TGCAGCGTTGATAAGGATGTGGGTGATGAGCAGTTCTTC. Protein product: CSVDKDVGDEQFF.

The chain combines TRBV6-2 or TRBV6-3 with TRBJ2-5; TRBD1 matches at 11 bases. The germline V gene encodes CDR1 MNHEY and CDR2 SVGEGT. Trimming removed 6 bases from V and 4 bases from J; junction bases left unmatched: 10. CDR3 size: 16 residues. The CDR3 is CASRLGTGGPGETQYF. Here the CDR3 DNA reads TGTGCCAGCAGGCTTGGGACAGGGGGACCAGGAGAGACCCAGTACTTC.

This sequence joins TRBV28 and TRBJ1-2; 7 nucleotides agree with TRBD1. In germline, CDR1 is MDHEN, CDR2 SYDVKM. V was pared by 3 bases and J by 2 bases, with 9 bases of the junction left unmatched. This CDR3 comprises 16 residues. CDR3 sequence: CASSFTPRTGNYGYTF. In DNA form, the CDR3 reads TGTGCCAGCAGTTTCACCCCGCGGACAGGCAACTATGGCTACACCTTC.

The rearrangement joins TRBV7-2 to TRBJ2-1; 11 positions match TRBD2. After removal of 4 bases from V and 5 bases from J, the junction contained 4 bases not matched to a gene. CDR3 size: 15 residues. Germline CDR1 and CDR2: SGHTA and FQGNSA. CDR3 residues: CASSYTSGSNNEQFF. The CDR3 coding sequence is TGTGCCAGCAGCTATACTAGCGGGAGCAACAATGAGCAGTTCTTC.

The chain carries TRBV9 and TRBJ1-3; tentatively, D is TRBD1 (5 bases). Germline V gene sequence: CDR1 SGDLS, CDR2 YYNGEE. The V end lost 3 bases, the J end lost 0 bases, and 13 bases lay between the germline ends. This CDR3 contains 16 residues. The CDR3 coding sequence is TGTGCCAGCAGCGCACGACAGCGGCTCTCTGGAAACACCATATATTTT. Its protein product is CASSARQRLSGNTIYF.

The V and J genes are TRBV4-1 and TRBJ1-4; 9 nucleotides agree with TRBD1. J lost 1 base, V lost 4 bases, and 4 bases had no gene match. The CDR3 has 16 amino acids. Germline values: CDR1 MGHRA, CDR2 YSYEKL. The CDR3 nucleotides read TGCGCCAGCAGCCGGGGACAGGGAGGAACTAATGAAAAACTGTTTTTT. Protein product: CASSRGQGGTNEKLFF.